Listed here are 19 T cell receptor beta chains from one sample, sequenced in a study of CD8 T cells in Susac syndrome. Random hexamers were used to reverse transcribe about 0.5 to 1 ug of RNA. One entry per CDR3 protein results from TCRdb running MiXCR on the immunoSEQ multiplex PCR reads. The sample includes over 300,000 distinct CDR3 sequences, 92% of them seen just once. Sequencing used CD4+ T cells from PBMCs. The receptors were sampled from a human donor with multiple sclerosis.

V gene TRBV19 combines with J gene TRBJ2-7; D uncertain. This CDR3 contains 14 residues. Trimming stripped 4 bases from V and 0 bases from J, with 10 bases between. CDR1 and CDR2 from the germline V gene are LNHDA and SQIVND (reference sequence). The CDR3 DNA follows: TGTGCCAGTAGTAACAGTGACCTCTCCTACGAGCAGTACTTC. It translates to CASSNSDLSYEQYF.

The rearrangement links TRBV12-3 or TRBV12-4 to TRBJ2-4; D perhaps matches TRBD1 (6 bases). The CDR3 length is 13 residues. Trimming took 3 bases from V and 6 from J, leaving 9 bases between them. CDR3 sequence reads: CASSFSRGNIQYF. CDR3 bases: TGTGCCAGCAGTTTCTCCAGGGGAAACATTCAGTACTTC.

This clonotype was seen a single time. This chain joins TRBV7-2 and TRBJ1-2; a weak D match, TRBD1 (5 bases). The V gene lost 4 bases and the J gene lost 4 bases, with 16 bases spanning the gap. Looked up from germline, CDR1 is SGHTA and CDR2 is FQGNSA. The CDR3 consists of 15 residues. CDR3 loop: CASSSQGGPSYGYTF. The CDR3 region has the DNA TGTGCCAGCAGCTCCCAGGGAGGACCTTCCTATGGCTACACCTTC. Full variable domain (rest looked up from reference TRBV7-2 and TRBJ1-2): GAGVSQSPSNKVTEKGKDVELRCDPISGHTALYWYRQSLGQGLEFLIYFQGNSAPDKSGLPSDRFSAERTGGSVSTLTIQRTQQEDSAVYLCASSSQGGPSYGYTFGSGTRLTVV.

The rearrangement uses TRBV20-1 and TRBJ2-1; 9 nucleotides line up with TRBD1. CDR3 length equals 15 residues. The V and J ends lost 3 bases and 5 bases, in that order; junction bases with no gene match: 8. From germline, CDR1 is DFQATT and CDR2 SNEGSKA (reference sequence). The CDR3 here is CSASAATGGNNEQFF. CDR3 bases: TGCAGTGCTAGTGCCGCGACAGGGGGGAACAATGAGCAGTTCTTC.

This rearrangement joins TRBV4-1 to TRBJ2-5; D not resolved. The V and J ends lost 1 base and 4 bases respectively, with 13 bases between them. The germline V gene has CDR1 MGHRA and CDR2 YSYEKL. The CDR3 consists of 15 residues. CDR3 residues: CASSQGQVEGETQYF. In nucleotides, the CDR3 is TGCGCCAGCAGCCAAGGTCAGGTTGAAGGAGAGACCCAGTACTTC.

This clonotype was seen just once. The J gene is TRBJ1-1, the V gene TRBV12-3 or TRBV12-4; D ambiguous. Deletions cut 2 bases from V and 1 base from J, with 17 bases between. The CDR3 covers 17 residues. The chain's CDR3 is CASSLRATRGWNTEAFF. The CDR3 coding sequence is TGTGCCAGCAGTTTACGGGCAACACGAGGGTGGAACACTGAAGCTTTCTTT.

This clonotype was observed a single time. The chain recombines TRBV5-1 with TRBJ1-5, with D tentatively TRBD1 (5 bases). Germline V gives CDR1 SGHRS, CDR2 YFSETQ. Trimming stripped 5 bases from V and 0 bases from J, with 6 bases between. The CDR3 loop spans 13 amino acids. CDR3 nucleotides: TGCGCCAGCAGGACAGATAGCAATCAGCCCCAGCATTTT. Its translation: CASRTDSNQPQHF.

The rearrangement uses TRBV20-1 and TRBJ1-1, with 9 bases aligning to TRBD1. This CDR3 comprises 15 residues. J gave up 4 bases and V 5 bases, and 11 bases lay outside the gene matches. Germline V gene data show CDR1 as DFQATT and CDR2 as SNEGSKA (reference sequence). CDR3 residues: CSAHDPGQGGTEAFF. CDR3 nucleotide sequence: TGCAGTGCTCACGACCCGGGACAGGGTGGCACTGAAGCTTTCTTT.

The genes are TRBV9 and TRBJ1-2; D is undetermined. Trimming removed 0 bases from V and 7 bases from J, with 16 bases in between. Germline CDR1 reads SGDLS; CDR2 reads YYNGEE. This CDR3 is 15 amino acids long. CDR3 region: CASSVGTGTTGGYTF. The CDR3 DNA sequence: TGTGCCAGCAGCGTAGGGACGGGAACCACCGGTGGCTACACCTTC.

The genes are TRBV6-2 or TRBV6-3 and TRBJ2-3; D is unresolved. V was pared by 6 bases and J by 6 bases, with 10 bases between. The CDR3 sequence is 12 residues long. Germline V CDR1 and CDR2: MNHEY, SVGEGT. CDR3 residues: CASSHASDTQYF. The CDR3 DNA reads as TGTGCCAGCAGCCACGCGTCCGATACGCAGTATTTT.

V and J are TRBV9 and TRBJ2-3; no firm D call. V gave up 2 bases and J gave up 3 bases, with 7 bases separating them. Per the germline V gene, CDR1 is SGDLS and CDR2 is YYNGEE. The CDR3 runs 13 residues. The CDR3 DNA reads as TGTGCCAGCAGCGTTACTTCTACAGATACGCAGTATTTT. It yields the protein CASSVTSTDTQYF.

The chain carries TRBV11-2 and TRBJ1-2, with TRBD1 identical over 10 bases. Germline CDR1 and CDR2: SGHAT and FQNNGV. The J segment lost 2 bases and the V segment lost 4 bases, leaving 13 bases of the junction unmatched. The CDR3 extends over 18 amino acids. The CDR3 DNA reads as TGTGCCAGCAGCTCACTCAGCGGCGACAGGGGGCGAAACTATGGCTACACCTTC. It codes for CASSSLSGDRGRNYGYTF.

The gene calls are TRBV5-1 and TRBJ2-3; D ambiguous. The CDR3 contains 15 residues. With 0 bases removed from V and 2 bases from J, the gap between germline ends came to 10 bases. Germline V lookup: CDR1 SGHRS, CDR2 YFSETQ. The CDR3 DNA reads TGCGCCAGCAGCTTGGCCTTCTCAAACACAGATACGCAGTATTTT. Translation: CASSLAFSNTDTQYF.

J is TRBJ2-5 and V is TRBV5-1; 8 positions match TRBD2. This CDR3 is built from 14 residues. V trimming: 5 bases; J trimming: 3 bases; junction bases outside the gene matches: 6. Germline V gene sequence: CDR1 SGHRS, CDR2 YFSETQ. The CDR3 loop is CASRSGGSEETQYF. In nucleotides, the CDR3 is TGCGCCAGCAGGAGCGGGGGCAGCGAAGAGACCCAGTACTTC.

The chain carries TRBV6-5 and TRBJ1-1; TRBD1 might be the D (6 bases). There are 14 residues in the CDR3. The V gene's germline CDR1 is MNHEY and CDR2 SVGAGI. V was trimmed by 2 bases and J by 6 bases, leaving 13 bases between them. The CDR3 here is CASSYATRGAEAFF. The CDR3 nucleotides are TGTGCCAGCAGTTACGCAACAAGGGGGGCTGAAGCTTTCTTT.

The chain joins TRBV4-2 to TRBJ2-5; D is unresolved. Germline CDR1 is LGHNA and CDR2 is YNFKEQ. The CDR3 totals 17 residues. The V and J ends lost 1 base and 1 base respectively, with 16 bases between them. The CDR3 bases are TGTGCCAGCAGCCAAGCCGCTCCCTACCCACCCCAAGAGACCCAGTACTTC. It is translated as CASSQAAPYPPQETQYF.

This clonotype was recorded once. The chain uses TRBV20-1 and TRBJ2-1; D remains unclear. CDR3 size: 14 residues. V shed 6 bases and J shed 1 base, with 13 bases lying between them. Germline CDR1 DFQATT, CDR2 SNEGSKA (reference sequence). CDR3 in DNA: TGCAGTGCCCTCCCGTCGGAATCCTACAATGAGCAGTTCTTC. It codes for CSALPSESYNEQFF.

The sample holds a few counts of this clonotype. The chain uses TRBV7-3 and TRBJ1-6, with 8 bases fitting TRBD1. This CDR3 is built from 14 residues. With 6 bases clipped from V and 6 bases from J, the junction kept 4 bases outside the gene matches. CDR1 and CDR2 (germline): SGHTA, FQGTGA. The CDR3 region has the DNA TGTGCCAGCAGTCGGACAGGGCCTAATTCACCCCTCCACTTT. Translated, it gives CASSRTGPNSPLHF.

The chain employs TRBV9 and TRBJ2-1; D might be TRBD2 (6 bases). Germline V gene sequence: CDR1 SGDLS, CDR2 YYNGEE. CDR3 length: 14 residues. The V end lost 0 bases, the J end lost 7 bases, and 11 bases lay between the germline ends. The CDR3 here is CASSVAVGRNEQFF. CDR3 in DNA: TGTGCCAGCAGCGTAGCTGTAGGGAGGAATGAGCAGTTCTTC. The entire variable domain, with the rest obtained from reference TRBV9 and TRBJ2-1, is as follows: DSGVTQTPKHLITATGQRVTLRCSPRSGDLSVYWYQQSLDQGLQFLIQYYNGEERAKGNILERFSAQQFPDLHSELNLSSLELGDSALYFCASSVAVGRNEQFFGPGTRLTVL.